Below, 24 T cell receptor beta chains from the same sample are listed, as sequenced in a study of brain T cells in children with intractable seizures. Sequencing used immunoSEQ multiplex PCR; TCRdb keeps in-frame clones, though not all of them. The data show 62,000 or so clones, with 90% to 96% seen just once and 0.3% to 0.4% held by the top ten. The material was peripheral blood, obtained at surgery. The receptors shown here come from a boy under two years old with focal cortical dysplasia and intractable seizures.

This clone occurred once. This sequence joins TRBV19 and TRBJ2-1; D is ambiguous. Trimming left V 0 bases short and J 5 bases short, with 5 bases between. Germline assignment: CDR1 LNHDA and CDR2 SQIVND (reference sequence). The length of the CDR3 is 13 residues. The CDR3 is CASSIDQHNEQFF. DNA for the CDR3: TGTGCCAGTAGTATAGATCAACACAATGAGCAGTTCTTC.

V gene TRBV2 combines with J gene TRBJ1-6; 7 nucleotides agree with TRBD1. Germline V gene sequence: CDR1 SNHLY, CDR2 FYNNEI. With 3 bases clipped from V and 16 bases from J, the junction kept 9 bases outside the gene matches. CDR3 length: 13 amino acids. The DNA of the CDR3 is TGTGCCAGCAGTGAGACGGGGACAGTCTTACTCCACTTT. It is translated as CASSETGTVLLHF.

V gene TRBV19 combines with J gene TRBJ1-6, with 8 bases fitting TRBD1. This CDR3 spans 17 amino acids. The germline gives CDR1 LNHDA, CDR2 SQIVND (reference sequence). V trimming: 1 base; J trimming: 7 bases; junction bases outside the gene matches: 9. In nucleotides, the CDR3 is TGTGCCAGTAGTATAGGCTGGACAGGGCCGATGAATTCACCCCTCCACTTT. This translates into CASSIGWTGPMNSPLHF.

The chain couples TRBV4-2 to TRBJ2-3, with TRBD1 identical over 10 bases. The V and J ends lost 1 base and 2 bases, in that order; junction bases with no gene match: 3. This CDR3 is 16 amino acids long. Germline V gene sequence: CDR1 LGHNA, CDR2 YNFKEQ. Written as DNA, the CDR3 is TGTGCCAGCAGCCAAGGACAGGGGGCCTCCACAGATACGCAGTATTTT. It codes for CASSQGQGASTDTQYF.

The chain carries TRBV10-3 and TRBJ1-1, with 7 bases aligning to TRBD1. J lost 4 bases, V lost 7 bases, and 0 bases had no gene match. The CDR3 runs 11 residues. The germline V gene encodes CDR1 ENHRY and CDR2 SYGVKD. The CDR3 sequence is CAITGGTEAFF. The CDR3 nucleotides read TGTGCCATCACAGGGGGCACTGAAGCTTTCTTT.

This sequence joins TRBV18 and TRBJ2-3; 9 bases match TRBD2. Germline trimming cut 2 bases from V and 0 bases from J; bases unmatched to any gene: 6. The germline V gene encodes CDR1 KGHSH and CDR2 LQKENI. This CDR3 has 17 residues. DNA of the CDR3: TGTGCCAGCTCACCATCCGTAGCGGGAGTCAGCACAGATACGCAGTATTTT. It codes for CASSPSVAGVSTDTQYF.

J is TRBJ2-2 and V is TRBV4-2; D gene unclear. The CDR3 is made up of 13 amino acids. V was cut by 4 bases and J by 6 bases, with 9 bases left in between. Germline CDR1 reads LGHNA; CDR2 reads YNFKEQ. The CDR3 DNA is TGTGCCAGCAGCCCCGCCTCTCCCGGGGAGCTGTTTTTT. Translation: CASSPASPGELFF.

This chain connects TRBV6-5 to TRBJ2-7; D ambiguous. V lost 0 bases to trimming and J lost 3 bases, with 12 bases between them. The CDR3 consists of 15 residues. Germline CDR1 and CDR2: MNHEY and SVGAGI. CDR3 in amino acids: CASSYSNSGNYEQYF. Here the CDR3 DNA reads TGTGCCAGCAGTTACTCGAACTCCGGAAACTACGAGCAGTACTTC.

The rearrangement joins TRBV10-3 to TRBJ2-2, with D hard to call. V shed 6 bases and J shed 4 bases, with 18 bases lying between them. There are 16 residues in the CDR3. Looked up from germline, CDR1 is ENHRY and CDR2 is SYGVKD. The DNA of the CDR3 is TGTGCCATCAGCAATGACTCCCCCGACGGCACCGGGGAGCTGTTTTTT. Translated, it gives CAISNDSPDGTGELFF.

The chain has TRBV6-1 and TRBJ2-1, with 12 bases matching TRBD2. V lost 2 bases and J lost 4; bases outside the gene matches: 3. Germline values: CDR1 MNHNS, CDR2 SASEGT. The CDR3 has 16 amino acids. The CDR3 here is CASSESGLAGYNEQFF. DNA of the CDR3: TGTGCCAGCAGTGAATCAGGACTAGCGGGATACAATGAGCAGTTCTTC.

V usage is TRBV4-1 and J usage is TRBJ1-2; 7 bases are shared with TRBD1. The V and J ends lost 1 base and 6 bases, in that order; junction bases with no gene match: 5. From germline, CDR1 is MGHRA and CDR2 YSYEKL. The CDR3 has 14 amino acids. The CDR3 DNA is TGCGCCAGCAGCCAAGTTCAGGGGGGCCATGGCTACACCTTC. It is translated as CASSQVQGGHGYTF.

This clone was detected once. The rearrangement uses TRBV5-4 and TRBJ2-3, with D possibly being TRBD2 (5 bases). V lost 2 bases and J 6 bases, leaving 16 bases between the germline ends. The CDR3 sequence is 15 residues long. Germline assignment: CDR1 SGHNT and CDR2 YYREEE (reference sequence). The CDR3 coding sequence is TGTGCCAGCAGCTTAGCGGCGGCCACCCGGGATACGCAGTATTTT. Amino acids: CASSLAAATRDTQYF.

The chain combines TRBV6-2 or TRBV6-3 with TRBJ1-3; 7 positions agree with TRBD1. The V gene end was trimmed by 2 bases and the J gene end by 0 bases; junction bases not matched to a gene: 4. The CDR3 is 16 amino acids. Germline CDR1 reads MNHEY; CDR2 reads SVGEGT. CDR3 residues: CASSYEAGGSGNTIYF. CDR3 DNA sequence: TGTGCCAGCAGTTACGAAGCAGGGGGCTCTGGAAACACCATATATTTT.

The chain is built from TRBV4-3 and TRBJ2-7, with 11 bases that match TRBD1. The CDR3 has 15 amino acids. CDR1 LGHNA and CDR2 YSLEER come from the germline V gene. Losses at the gene ends were 1 base for V and 5 bases for J; bases not matched to a gene: 4. CDR3 residues: CASSQVWDRGNEQYF. The CDR3, as DNA: TGCGCCAGCAGCCAAGTATGGGACAGGGGGAACGAGCAGTACTTC.

The chain recombines TRBV7-2 with TRBJ2-2; TRBD2 matches at 11 bases. This CDR3 contains 15 residues. V lost 6 bases and J lost 4; bases outside the gene matches: 4. Looked up from germline, CDR1 is SGHTA and CDR2 is FQGNSA. The CDR3 region has the DNA TGTGCCAGCAGTCCTCTAGCGGGAGGCACCGGGGAGCTGTTTTTT. Translation: CASSPLAGGTGELFF.

The count of this clone is one. The V gene is TRBV5-4, the J gene TRBJ2-2, with D possibly TRBD1 on 6 matching bases. From germline, CDR1 is SGHNT and CDR2 YYREEE (reference sequence). The V end lost 0 bases, the J end lost 4 bases, and 10 bases lay between the germline ends. This CDR3 spans 15 amino acids. The CDR3 nucleotides are TGTGCCAGCAGCTTGGAAGGGGGAGTCACCGGGGAGCTGTTTTTT. Protein product: CASSLEGGVTGELFF.

This rearrangement joins TRBV24-1 to TRBJ1-2, with 10 positions matching TRBD1. V shed 7 bases and J 7 bases; nucleotides not matched to a gene: 8. CDR1 and CDR2 from the germline V gene are KGHDR and SFDVKD. The CDR3 extends over 14 amino acids. The CDR3 sequence is CATRGQGPRGGYTF. CDR3 in DNA: TGTGCCACCAGGGGACAGGGGCCGCGGGGTGGCTACACCTTC.

V gene TRBV12-5 combines with J gene TRBJ2-1, with 7 positions matching TRBD2. Looked up from germline, CDR1 is LGHNT and CDR2 is FRNRAP. The V segment lost 6 bases and the J segment 8 bases; nucleotides outside the gene matches: 13. This CDR3 is built from 15 residues. CDR3 amino acids: CASGRTTGGSDEQFF. CDR3 nucleotides: TGTGCTAGTGGCCGCACCACCGGCGGGAGCGATGAGCAGTTCTTC.

The CDR3 region is CSVEGYMGALNYGYTF. The CDR3 DNA is TGCAGCGTTGAAGGCTACATGGGGGCGCTTAACTATGGCTACACCTTC. The chain employs TRBV29-1 and TRBJ1-2; tentative D call: TRBD1 (6 bases). This CDR3 comprises 16 residues. Looked up from germline, CDR1 is SQVTM and CDR2 is ANQGSEA. V dropped 1 base and J dropped 1 base, with 16 bases sitting between them. The variable domain in full, with the rest retrieved from reference TRBV29-1 and TRBJ1-2, is SAVISQKPSRDICQRGTSLTIQCQVDSQVTMMFWYRQQPGQSLTLIATANQGSEATYESGFVIDKFPISRPNLTFSTLTVSNMSPEDSSIYLCSVEGYMGALNYGYTFGSGTRLTVV.

The chain is built from TRBV19 and TRBJ1-2; the D is unclear. Trimming stripped 0 bases from V and 6 bases from J, with 11 bases between. Per germline, CDR1 LNHDA and CDR2 SQIVND (reference sequence). The CDR3 has 14 amino acids. The CDR3 is CASSIDSPADGYTF. CDR3 DNA: TGTGCCAGTAGTATAGATTCCCCAGCCGATGGCTACACCTTC.

The chain is built from TRBV11-3 and TRBJ1-1, with a possible D match to TRBD1 (6 bases). CDR3 size: 14 residues. Trimming removed 4 bases at V and 0 bases at J, with 9 bases between. Germline-derived CDR1 and CDR2 are SGHNT and YENEEA. The CDR3 loop is CASSSGHMNTEAFF. In DNA form, the CDR3 reads TGTGCCAGCAGCTCGGGACATATGAACACTGAAGCTTTCTTT.

The chain's CDR3 is CASGLVLGGESYEQYF. CDR3 bases: TGTGCTAGTGGTTTGGTACTCGGCGGGGAGTCCTACGAGCAGTACTTC. The rearrangement joins TRBV12-5 to TRBJ2-7, with D tentatively TRBD2 (6 bases). The germline CDR1 and CDR2 sequences are LGHNT and FRNRAP. The CDR3 spans 16 residues. V lost 0 bases and J 1 base, leaving 13 bases between the germline ends.

V gene TRBV5-6 combines with J gene TRBJ2-3; D remains ambiguous. V lost 4 bases, J lost 7 bases, and 13 bases lay in between. Germline V CDR1 and CDR2: SGHDT, YYEEEE. The CDR3 has 13 residues. The CDR3, as DNA: TGTGCCAGCAGCCCGCGTTTTGGGAATACGCAGTATTTT. Amino acid sequence: CASSPRFGNTQYF. Full variable domain (remainder filled in from reference TRBV5-6 and TRBJ2-3): DAGVTQSPTHLIKTRGQQVTLRCSPKSGHDTVSWYQQALGQGPQFIFQYYEEEERQRGNFPDRFSGHQFPNYSSELNVNALLLGDSALYLCASSPRFGNTQYFGPGTRLTVL.

This clone was counted a few times. The chain is built from TRBV6-5 and TRBJ2-7, with 10 bases that match TRBD1. The V segment lost 7 bases and the J segment 4 bases; nucleotides outside the gene matches: 4. This CDR3 spans 13 amino acids. Germline V gene lookup returns CDR1 MNHEY and CDR2 SVGAGI. CDR3 sequence: CASIRGQGYEQYF. CDR3 DNA: TGTGCCAGCATTAGGGGACAGGGGTACGAGCAGTACTTC.